The source of this T cell receptor beta chain is a study of CD4+ T cells in melanoma. TCRdb's table, derived via immunoSEQ multiplex PCR, lists solely in-frame clones and lacks some. The table records 9,500 to 11,000 clones, roughly 69% of them present only once. This clone has more than one count but fewer than ten. The CDR3 extends over 14 amino acids. Germline-derived CDR1 and CDR2 are MNHEY and SVGAGI. V lost 5 bases to trimming and J lost 7 bases; unmatched junction nucleotides: 2. Sequenced: cells from a culture (not recorded whether cultured in vitro). The TCR originated in a human donor with melanoma. V and J are TRBV6-5 and TRBJ1-6; 10 positions agree with TRBD1. This CDR3 is CASSRDRGNSPLHF. The CDR3 DNA reads TGTGCCAGCAGTCGGGACAGGGGAAATTCACCCCTCCACTTT.